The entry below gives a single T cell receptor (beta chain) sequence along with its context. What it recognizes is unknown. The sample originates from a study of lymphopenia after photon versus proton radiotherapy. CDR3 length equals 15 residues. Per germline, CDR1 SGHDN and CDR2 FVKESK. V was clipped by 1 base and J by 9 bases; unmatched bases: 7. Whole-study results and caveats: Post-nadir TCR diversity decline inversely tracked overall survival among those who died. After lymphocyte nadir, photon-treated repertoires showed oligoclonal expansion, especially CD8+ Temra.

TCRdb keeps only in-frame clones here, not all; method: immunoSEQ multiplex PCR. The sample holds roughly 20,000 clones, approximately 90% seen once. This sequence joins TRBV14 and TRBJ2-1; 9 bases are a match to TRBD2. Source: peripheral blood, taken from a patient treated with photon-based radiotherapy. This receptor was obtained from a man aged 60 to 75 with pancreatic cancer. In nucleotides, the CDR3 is TGTGCCAGCAGCCAAGTAGGGACTAGCACGACTGAGCAGTTCTTC. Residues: CASSQVGTSTTEQFF.